The present T cell receptor (beta chain) was sequenced within a study of radiotherapy plus CTLA-4 blockade in lung cancer. The V segment lost 3 bases and the J segment 4 bases; nucleotides outside the gene matches: 13. The CDR3 is 17 residues long. CDR1 is LNHDA and CDR2 is SQIVND in the germline V gene (reference sequence). The table came from immunoSEQ multiplex PCR; TCRdb's copy has only in-frame clones and leaves some out. The top ten clones hold roughly 23% of a sample with around 82,000 clones, about four fifths of them seen once. The V gene is TRBV19, the J gene TRBJ1-2; 8 nucleotides match TRBD1. The source was peripheral blood, collected from a patient treated with radiotherapy plus ipilimumab. The sequence was collected from a human donor with non-small cell lung cancer whose response to radiotherapy plus ipilimumab could not be evaluated. Some clones in this sample may be carry-over from other donors' samples. CDR3 protein: CASSIDLTGGALYGYTF. In nucleotides, the CDR3 is TGTGCCAGTAGTATCGACCTCACAGGGGGGGCCCTCTATGGCTACACCTTC.